The 32 T cell receptor beta chains below all came from one sample that was sequenced in a study of cytomegalovirus exposure and HLA in healthy donors. Primers for the PCR totalled 60 Vbeta and 13 Jbeta. Sequencing was performed with immunoSEQ multiplex PCR; in TCRdb, only in-frame clones are kept and a portion is missing. The profile shows more than 150,000 clones, around 80% of them singletons. The material sequenced was PBMCs. These receptors were collected from a woman aged 30 to 39 in good health and CMV-seronegative.

This clone was recorded a few times. This chain links TRBV6-5 with TRBJ1-1; D not resolved. V shed 1 base and J shed 0 bases, with 6 bases lying between them. CDR1 is MNHEY and CDR2 is SVGAGI in the germline V gene. This CDR3 is 14 amino acids long. The DNA of the CDR3 is TGTGCCAGCAGTTACTTTTCGGTGAACACTGAAGCTTTCTTT. Translating gives CASSYFSVNTEAFF.

This clone came up a few times. The gene calls are TRBV5-1 and TRBJ2-1, with a tentative D call TRBD1 (6 bases). The CDR3 length is 14 residues. The V end was cut by 3 bases, the J end by 4 bases, with 11 bases between. Germline assignment: CDR1 SGHRS and CDR2 YFSETQ. The CDR3, as DNA: TGCGCCAGCAGCTCCGGGACACCGTACAATGAGCAGTTCTTC. Residues: CASSSGTPYNEQFF. Full variable domain (missing parts from reference TRBV5-1 and TRBJ2-1): KAGVTQTPRYLIKTRGQQVTLSCSPISGHRSVSWYQQTPGQGLQFLFEYFSETQRNKGNFPGRFSGRQFSNSRSEMNVSTLELGDSALYLCASSSGTPYNEQFFGPGTRLTVL.

The gene calls are TRBV2 and TRBJ2-5; 7 nucleotides line up with TRBD2. V was pared by 9 bases and J by 4 bases, with 11 bases of the junction left unmatched. CDR3 length equals 14 residues. Germline CDR1 reads SNHLY; CDR2 reads FYNNEI. CDR3 in DNA: TGTGCCAGTTCCCGCTTTCCGGGAGGAGAGACCCAGTACTTC. This sequence encodes CASSRFPGGETQYF.

The rearrangement uses TRBV5-1 and TRBJ2-7, with D perhaps matching TRBD1 (5 bases). The CDR3 has 14 residues. Looked up from germline, CDR1 is SGHRS and CDR2 is YFSETQ. The V end was cut by 2 bases, the J end by 5 bases, with 14 bases between. CDR3 residues: CASSLVQGRNEQYF. The CDR3 bases are TGCGCCAGCAGCTTAGTCCAGGGCAGGAACGAGCAGTACTTC.

The J gene is TRBJ1-1, the V gene TRBV27; D gene uncertain. Germline-derived CDR1 and CDR2 are MNHEY and SMNVEV (reference sequence). The germline V and J ends were trimmed by 5 bases and 6 bases, with 10 bases remaining between them. This CDR3 is 12 amino acids long. The DNA for the CDR3 is TGTGCCAGCAGTCTCATTGGCTCTGAAGCTTTCTTT. As protein: CASSLIGSEAFF.

CDR3 coding DNA: TGTGCCAGTGATCGGGGGACTAGCGGGGGGGAGACAGATACGCAGTATTTT. The encoded protein is CASDRGTSGGETDTQYF. This chain joins TRBV19 and TRBJ2-3, with 16 nucleotides matching TRBD2. V was clipped by 8 bases and J by 3 bases; unmatched bases: 8. The CDR3 consists of 17 residues. CDR1 and CDR2 from the germline V gene are LNHDA and SQIVND (reference sequence).

This clone has just one count. This chain joins TRBV4-2 and TRBJ2-1; the D gene is possibly TRBD1 (6 bases). The CDR3 loop spans 17 amino acids. Germline CDR1 and CDR2: LGHNA and YNFKEQ. Trimming left V 2 bases short and J 6 bases short, with 20 bases between. The CDR3 loop reads CASSQSSRGSRGNEQFF. The CDR3 DNA is TGTGCCAGCAGCCAATCTTCTAGGGGGAGTCGGGGCAATGAGCAGTTCTTC.

The rearrangement uses TRBV30 and TRBJ1-5; weak D call: TRBD1 (5 bases). Germline CDR1 GTSNPN, CDR2 SVGIG (reference sequence). The V end lost 3 bases, the J end lost 5 bases, and 20 bases lay between the germline ends. The CDR3 totals 16 residues. CDR3 DNA: TGTGCCTGGAGACCTAGAGTCGCAGGGCCATATCAGCCCCAGCATTTT. Translation gives CAWRPRVAGPYQPQHF.

The gene calls are TRBV10-1 and TRBJ2-7; D is perhaps TRBD1 (6 bases). Trimming cost V 3 bases and J 1 base, with 19 bases left between them. The CDR3 is made up of 17 amino acids. Germline V gene lookup returns CDR1 WNHNN and CDR2 SYGVQD (reference sequence). For the CDR3, the DNA is TGCGCCAGCAGTGAAGGTCCCCTAGCCAGGGGATCCTACGAGCAGTACTTC. Its translation: CASSEGPLARGSYEQYF.

This clone was recorded once. The genes are TRBV7-9 and TRBJ2-7; the D gene is possibly TRBD2 (6 bases). The V and J ends lost 6 bases and 0 bases respectively, with 12 bases between them. The CDR3 totals 14 residues. Germline V lookup: CDR1 SEHNR, CDR2 FQNEAQ (reference sequence). CDR3 in amino acids: CASRPDGSSYEQYF. In nucleotides, the CDR3 is TGTGCCAGCAGGCCGGACGGGAGCTCCTACGAGCAGTACTTC.

The V call is TRBV12-5, the J call TRBJ1-5, with TRBD1 as a possible D gene (6 bases). Germline CDR1 and CDR2: LGHNT and FRNRAP. The CDR3 runs 16 residues. Trimming took 4 bases from V and 0 from J, leaving 13 bases between them. The CDR3 DNA follows: TGTGCTAGTGGTTCTGGACAGCTCGATAGCAATCAGCCCCAGCATTTT. Amino acid sequence: CASGSGQLDSNQPQHF.

The chain links TRBV5-1 to TRBJ1-4; 7 nucleotides match TRBD1. CDR1 and CDR2 from the germline V gene are SGHRS and YFSETQ. This CDR3 contains 14 residues. V lost 2 bases, J lost 8 bases, and 6 bases stayed unmatched. CDR3 nucleotides: TGCGCCAGCAGCTTTACAGGGGTAGGGGAAAAACTGTTTTTT. Translating it yields CASSFTGVGEKLFF. Drawing the rest from reference TRBV5-1 and TRBJ1-4, the complete variable domain is KAGVTQTPRYLIKTRGQQVTLSCSPISGHRSVSWYQQTPGQGLQFLFEYFSETQRNKGNFPGRFSGRQFSNSRSEMNVSTLELGDSALYLCASSFTGVGEKLFFGSGTQLSVL.

V and J are TRBV9 and TRBJ2-1; possibly TRBD2 for D (6 bases). Germline V gives CDR1 SGDLS, CDR2 YYNGEE. V gave up 2 bases and J gave up 6 bases, with 15 bases separating them. The CDR3 consists of 15 residues. The CDR3 coding sequence is TGTGCCAGCAGCGTGGACGGGAGCTTTGGCAATGAGCAGTTCTTC. Translation: CASSVDGSFGNEQFF.

Here the CDR3 reads CASSQGRSNTGELFF. The CDR3 nucleotides read TGCGCCAGCAGCCAAGGGCGGAGCAACACCGGGGAGCTGTTTTTT. The chain combines TRBV4-3 with TRBJ2-2; D gene unclear. The V and J ends lost 1 base and 2 bases respectively, with 8 bases between them. Per germline, CDR1 LGHNA and CDR2 YSLEER. There are 15 residues in the CDR3.

The V call is TRBV6-1, the J call TRBJ1-6, with TRBD1 matching 7 bases. The germline V gene encodes CDR1 MNHNS and CDR2 SASEGT. With V trimmed by 11 bases and J by 7 bases, 8 bases remained unmatched. This CDR3 spans 13 amino acids. The CDR3 bases are TGTGCCGGACAGGACGGGGAAAATTCACCCCTCCACTTT. It translates to CAGQDGENSPLHF.

The V and J genes are TRBV2 and TRBJ2-1, with 9 positions matching TRBD2. The CDR3 has 15 amino acids. Germline CDR1 and CDR2: SNHLY and FYNNEI. V was clipped by 3 bases and J by 4 bases; unmatched bases: 4. In DNA form, the CDR3 reads TGTGCCAGCAGTGAGGGCGGGGGGGCGTACAATGAGCAGTTCTTC. The encoded protein is CASSEGGGAYNEQFF.

The CDR3 here is CASSQGRTGLNTEAFF. CDR3 in DNA: TGCGCCAGCAGCCAGGGCAGGACAGGGTTGAACACTGAAGCTTTCTTT. This chain joins TRBV4-1 and TRBJ1-1, with TRBD1 identical over 8 bases. The CDR3 extends over 16 amino acids. V shed 3 bases and J 0 bases; nucleotides not matched to a gene: 6. In germline, CDR1 is MGHRA, CDR2 YSYEKL.

The table lists this clone with a few counts. The DNA for the CDR3 is TGTGCCAGCAGTCAGGGGGCGAACACCGGGGAGCTGTTTTTT. Encoded protein: CASSQGANTGELFF. V is TRBV6-1 and J is TRBJ2-2; the match to TRBD1 covers 7 bases. The CDR3 consists of 14 residues. Germline values: CDR1 MNHNS, CDR2 SASEGT. J gave up 0 bases and V 5 bases, and 0 bases lay outside the gene matches.

The chain is built from TRBV2 and TRBJ2-5, with D maybe TRBD2 (7 bases). The CDR3 is 15 residues long. Germline lookup yields CDR1 SNHLY and CDR2 FYNNEI. V was shortened by 3 bases and J by 5 bases, with 16 bases between the two germline ends. CDR3 nucleotide sequence: TGTGCCAGCAGTGATCGGGGAGGGGGTTCCGAGACCCAGTACTTC. Protein: CASSDRGGGSETQYF.

For this clone: A read error may produce the germline difference seen at one junction end. The chain combines TRBV9 with TRBJ1-6, with a possible D match to TRBD1 (5 bases). The CDR3 has 15 residues. Germline V gene data show CDR1 as SGDLS and CDR2 as YYNGEE. CDR3 nucleotide sequence: TGTGCCAACAGCGTAGCCGGACACGTTAATTCACCCCTCCACTTT. Amino acids: CANSVAGHVNSPLHF.

The chain couples TRBV9 to TRBJ1-1; 9 bases align to TRBD1. The CDR3 is 15 residues long. Germline V gives CDR1 SGDLS, CDR2 YYNGEE. The ends lost 2 bases at V and 4 bases at J; junction bases unmatched: 6. CDR3 nucleotide sequence: TGTGCCAGCAGCGTGGCTTTGACAGGGGGCACTGAAGCTTTCTTT. It yields the protein CASSVALTGGTEAFF.

This sequence joins TRBV7-2 and TRBJ2-7; 8 bases align to TRBD1. This CDR3 contains 14 residues. Germline assignment: CDR1 SGHTA and CDR2 FQGNSA. Trimming at V came to 3 bases and at J to 0 bases, leaving 1 base not matched to a gene. The CDR3 region has the DNA TGTGCCAGCAGCTTGGGACAGGCCTCCTACGAGCAGTACTTC. This encodes CASSLGQASYEQYF.

The chain has TRBV29-1 and TRBJ1-1; TRBD1 aligns across 10 bases. The CDR3 consists of 14 residues. V was clipped by 4 bases and J by 1 base; unmatched bases: 3. CDR1 and CDR2 from the germline V gene are SQVTM and ANQGSEA. This chain's CDR3 is CSVATGGANTEAFF. DNA for the CDR3: TGCAGCGTTGCGACAGGGGGCGCGAACACTGAAGCTTTCTTT. Full variable domain (rest looked up from reference TRBV29-1 and TRBJ1-1): SAVISQKPSRDICQRGTSLTIQCQVDSQVTMMFWYRQQPGQSLTLIATANQGSEATYESGFVIDKFPISRPNLTFSTLTVSNMSPEDSSIYLCSVATGGANTEAFFGQGTRLTVV.

J is TRBJ1-3 and V is TRBV2; TRBD1 matches 7 bases. This CDR3 has 17 amino acids. Trimming cost V 6 bases and J 0 bases; bases outside gene matches: 11. Germline CDR1 is SNHLY and CDR2 is FYNNEI. The CDR3 DNA follows: TGTGCCAGCAGGAGACAGGGTTTGCTCTTCTCTGGAAACACCATATATTTT. Its protein product is CASRRQGLLFSGNTIYF.

This clone was seen a single time. The V and J genes are TRBV19 and TRBJ1-2; TRBD1 agrees at 7 bases. Germline V gene data show CDR1 as LNHDA and CDR2 as SQIVND (reference sequence). V lost 5 bases, J lost 0 bases, and 3 bases stayed unmatched. This CDR3 has 14 residues. CDR3 region: CASSWDRANYGYTF. CDR3 in DNA: TGTGCCAGTAGTTGGGACAGAGCTAACTATGGCTACACCTTC.

The V and J genes are TRBV10-3 and TRBJ2-6, with 11 bases fitting TRBD1. The CDR3 extends over 18 amino acids. CDR1 and CDR2 from the germline V gene are ENHRY and SYGVKD. The trim removed 11 bases at V and 4 bases at J, leaving 16 bases unmatched. CDR3 region: CAVLPGQGASSGANVLTF. The CDR3 bases are TGTGCCGTCCTCCCCGGACAGGGGGCAAGCTCGGGGGCCAACGTCCTGACTTTC.

V and J are TRBV4-3 and TRBJ2-7, with D perhaps matching TRBD1 (5 bases). The germline CDR1 and CDR2 sequences are LGHNA and YSLEER. Trimming shortened V by 1 base and J by 7 bases, and 17 bases separated the two germline ends. CDR3 size: 15 residues. The CDR3 protein is CASSQAGFPVGEQYF. CDR3 DNA sequence: TGCGCCAGCAGCCAAGCAGGGTTCCCTGTGGGGGAGCAGTACTTC.

Notes on this clone: A read error may produce the germline difference seen at one junction end. J is TRBJ2-2 and V is TRBV7-7; D may be TRBD1 (5 bases). CDR3 length: 17 amino acids. Per the germline V gene, CDR1 is SSHAT and CDR2 is FNYEAQ (reference sequence). CDR3 DNA: TGTGCTAGCAGCTTAAAACCGGCAGGGTGGAACACCGGGGAGCTGTTTTTT. Amino acid sequence: CASSLKPAGWNTGELFF.

The chain couples TRBV7-9 to TRBJ2-3; tentative D call: TRBD2 (5 bases). The CDR3 is 16 amino acids. Germline V gene sequence: CDR1 SEHNR, CDR2 FQNEAQ (reference sequence). V was shortened by 6 bases and J by 0 bases, with 16 bases between the two germline ends. The CDR3 region is CASRPGKGPSTDTQYF. The CDR3 coding sequence is TGTGCCAGCAGGCCGGGGAAGGGCCCTAGCACAGATACGCAGTATTTT.

The rearrangement joins TRBV6-5 to TRBJ1-3; D call uncertain. CDR1 MNHEY and CDR2 SVGAGI come from the germline V gene. Trimming stripped 0 bases from V and 1 base from J, with 4 bases between. The CDR3 consists of 14 residues. The CDR3 bases are TGTGCCAGCAGTTACTCGGAGTCTGGAAACACCATATATTTT. This codes for CASSYSESGNTIYF.

The V and J genes are TRBV2 and TRBJ2-7; TRBD2 matches at 8 bases. Trimming removed 7 bases from V and 6 bases from J; junction bases left unmatched: 5. Germline V CDR1 and CDR2: SNHLY, FYNNEI. The CDR3 runs 12 residues. CDR3 DNA: TGTGCCAGCACCCTAGCGGGTCCCGAGCAGTACTTC. Its translation: CASTLAGPEQYF.

This chain joins TRBV19 and TRBJ1-5; D remains ambiguous. The V end lost 5 bases, the J end lost 6 bases, and 11 bases lay between the germline ends. The CDR3 runs to 13 residues. The germline gives CDR1 LNHDA, CDR2 SQIVND (reference sequence). Here the CDR3 DNA reads TGTGCCAGTAGTGGAGGGCCTGGTCAGCCCCAGCATTTT. This gives the protein CASSGGPGQPQHF.